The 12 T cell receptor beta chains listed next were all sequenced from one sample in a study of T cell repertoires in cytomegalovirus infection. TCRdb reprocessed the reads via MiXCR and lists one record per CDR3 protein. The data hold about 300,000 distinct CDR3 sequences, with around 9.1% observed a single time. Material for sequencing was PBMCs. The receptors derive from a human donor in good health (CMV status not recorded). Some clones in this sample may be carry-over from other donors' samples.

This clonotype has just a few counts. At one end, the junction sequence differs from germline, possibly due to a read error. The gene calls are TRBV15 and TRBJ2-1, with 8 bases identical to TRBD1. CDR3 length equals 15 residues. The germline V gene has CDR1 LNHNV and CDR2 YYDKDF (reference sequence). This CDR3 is CATSTGTGGNNEQFF. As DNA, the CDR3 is TGTGCCACTAGCACCGGGACAGGAGGGAACAATGAGCAGTTCTTC.

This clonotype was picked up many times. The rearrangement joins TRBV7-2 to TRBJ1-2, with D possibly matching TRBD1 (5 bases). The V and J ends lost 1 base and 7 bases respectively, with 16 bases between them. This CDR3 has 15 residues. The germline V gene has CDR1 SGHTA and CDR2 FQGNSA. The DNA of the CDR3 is TGTGCCAGCAGCTTAGAATGGCAGGGACGGGGTGGCTACACCTTC. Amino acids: CASSLEWQGRGGYTF.

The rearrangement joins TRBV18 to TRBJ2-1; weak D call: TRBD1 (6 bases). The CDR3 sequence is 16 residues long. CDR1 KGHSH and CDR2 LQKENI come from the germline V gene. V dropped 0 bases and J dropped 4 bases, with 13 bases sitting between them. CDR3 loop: CASSPPATGIYNEQFF. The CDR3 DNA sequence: TGTGCCAGCTCACCACCCGCGACAGGAATTTACAATGAGCAGTTCTTC.

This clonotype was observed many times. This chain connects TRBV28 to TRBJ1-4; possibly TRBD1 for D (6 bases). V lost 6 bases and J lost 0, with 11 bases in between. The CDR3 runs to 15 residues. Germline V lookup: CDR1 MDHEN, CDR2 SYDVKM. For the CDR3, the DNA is TGTGCCAGCAGCTTAGGGGGTGCAACTAATGAAAAACTGTTTTTT. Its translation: CASSLGGATNEKLFF.

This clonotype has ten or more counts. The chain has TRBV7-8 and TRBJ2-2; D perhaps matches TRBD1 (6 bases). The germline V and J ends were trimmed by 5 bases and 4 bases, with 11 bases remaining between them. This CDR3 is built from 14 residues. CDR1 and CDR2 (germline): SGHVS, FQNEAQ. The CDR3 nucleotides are TGTGCCAGCAGCCGAAGAGGGGGCACCGGGGAGCTGTTTTTT. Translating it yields CASSRRGGTGELFF.

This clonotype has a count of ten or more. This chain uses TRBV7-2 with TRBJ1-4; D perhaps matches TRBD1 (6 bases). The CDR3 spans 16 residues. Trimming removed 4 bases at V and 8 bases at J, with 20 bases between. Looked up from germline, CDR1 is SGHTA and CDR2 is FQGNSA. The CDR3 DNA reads TGTGCCAGCAGCTCAAACGGGGGCAGGGTCTGGGAAAAACTGTTTTTT. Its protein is CASSSNGGRVWEKLFF.

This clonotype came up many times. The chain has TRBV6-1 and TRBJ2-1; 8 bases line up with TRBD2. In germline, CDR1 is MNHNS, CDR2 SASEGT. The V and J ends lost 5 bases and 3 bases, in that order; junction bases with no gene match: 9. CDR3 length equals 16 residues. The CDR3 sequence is CASSTSNGGDYNEQFF. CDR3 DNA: TGTGCCAGCAGTACATCGAACGGGGGGGACTACAATGAGCAGTTCTTC.

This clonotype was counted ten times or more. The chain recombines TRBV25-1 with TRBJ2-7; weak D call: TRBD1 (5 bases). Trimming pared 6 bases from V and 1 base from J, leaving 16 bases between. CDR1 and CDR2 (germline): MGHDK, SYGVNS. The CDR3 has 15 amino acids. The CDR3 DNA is TGTGCCAGCAGCGAAAATCCCACAGGTTCCTACGAGCAGTACTTC. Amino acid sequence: CASSENPTGSYEQYF.

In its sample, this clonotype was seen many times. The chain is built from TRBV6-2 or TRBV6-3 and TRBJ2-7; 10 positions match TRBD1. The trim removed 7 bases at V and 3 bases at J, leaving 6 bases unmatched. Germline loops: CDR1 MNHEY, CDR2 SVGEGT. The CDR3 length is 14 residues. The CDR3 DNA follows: TGTGCCAGCATCAGAGACAGGGGGCTCTACGAGCAGTACTTC. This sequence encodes CASIRDRGLYEQYF.

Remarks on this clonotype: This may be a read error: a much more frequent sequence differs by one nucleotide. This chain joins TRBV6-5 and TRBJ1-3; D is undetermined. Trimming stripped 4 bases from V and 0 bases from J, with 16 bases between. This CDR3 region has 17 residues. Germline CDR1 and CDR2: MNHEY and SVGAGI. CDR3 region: CASSSALRQLSGNTIYF. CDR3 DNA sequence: TGTGCCAGCAGTTCGGCCTTACGGCAACTCTCTGGAAACACCATATATTTT.

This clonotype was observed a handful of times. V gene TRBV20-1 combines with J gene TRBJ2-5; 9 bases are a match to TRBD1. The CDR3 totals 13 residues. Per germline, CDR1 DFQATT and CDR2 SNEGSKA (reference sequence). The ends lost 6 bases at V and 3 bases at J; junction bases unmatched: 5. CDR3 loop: CSARGQGKETQYF. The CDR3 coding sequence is TGCAGTGCCCGAGGACAGGGGAAAGAGACCCAGTACTTC.

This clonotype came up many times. The CDR3 DNA follows: TGTGCCAGCAGTAACAGGGGGCGTTTAGCGGAGCAGTACTTC. As protein: CASSNRGRLAEQYF. This chain links TRBV6-1 with TRBJ2-7, with 9 positions matching TRBD1. Trimming at V came to 5 bases and at J to 7 bases, leaving 9 bases not matched to a gene. This CDR3 is 14 amino acids long. Germline V gene sequence: CDR1 MNHNS, CDR2 SASEGT.